Detailed here is one TCR beta chain. The authors made TCR cDNA by 5'RACE template switching, adding a universal primer site and UMIs. TCRdb passed the 5' RACE reads through MiXCR, listing each CDR3 protein once. The sample includes 620,000 or so distinct CDR3 sequences, roughly a sixth of them seen just once. The data are from a study of T cells after yellow fever vaccination. Material: PBMCs, obtained roughly 5 days after the first yellow fever vaccination. The clonotype originates from a man aged 18 to 30 who received the YFV17D yellow fever vaccine.

CDR3 DNA: TGCAGTGCTAGAAGTTCCCTGGGTCAGCCCCAGCATTTT. Amino acid sequence: CSARSSLGQPQHF. The chain links TRBV20-1 to TRBJ1-5; D call uncertain. CDR1 and CDR2 from the germline V gene are DFQATT and SNEGSKA (reference sequence). V was cut by 2 bases and J by 6 bases, with 11 bases left in between. The CDR3 is made up of 13 amino acids.